Presented here are 23 T cell receptor beta chains from one specimen sequenced in a study of blood T cell repertoires in COVID-19. Repertoires were generated with immunoSEQ multiplex PCR, while TCRdb's copy carries only in-frame clones and drops some. The data contain more than 80,000 clones, 70% to 85% of them singletons. The sequenced material came from peripheral blood. The origin of the receptors is a woman aged 55-70 years with acute or convalescent COVID-19.

CDR3 sequence (DNA): TGTGCCAGCAGACTTACCTACGAGCAGTACTTC. Translation gives CASRLTYEQYF. The chain recombines TRBV3-1 (or the pseudogene TRBV3-2) with TRBJ2-7; D unclear. Per the germline V gene, CDR1 is LGHDT and CDR2 is YNNKEL (reference sequence). This CDR3 region has 11 residues. Trimming shortened V by 6 bases and J by 2 bases, and 5 bases separated the two germline ends.

The V gene is TRBV5-1, the J gene TRBJ2-3, with TRBD2 matching over 7 bases. V lost 7 bases and J lost 0; bases outside the gene matches: 11. The CDR3 loop spans 16 amino acids. CDR1 and CDR2 from the germline V gene are SGHRS and YFSETQ. The CDR3 nucleotides are TGCGCCAGCTCTGGGACTACTCGGGGGAGCACAGATACGCAGTATTTT. This encodes CASSGTTRGSTDTQYF.

The rearrangement joins TRBV19 to TRBJ1-4; possible D gene TRBD1, 5 bases. The CDR3 runs to 14 residues. With 3 bases removed from V and 8 bases from J, the gap between germline ends came to 13 bases. The germline V gene has CDR1 LNHDA and CDR2 SQIVND (reference sequence). The CDR3 reads CASSMLSRGEKLFF. In DNA, the CDR3 is TGTGCCAGTAGTATGCTCAGCCGGGGGGAAAAACTGTTTTTT.

This chain connects TRBV2 to TRBJ1-5; no definite D call. This CDR3 has 12 residues. CDR1 and CDR2 from the germline V gene are SNHLY and FYNNEI. Trimming took 2 bases from V and 8 from J, leaving 7 bases between them. As DNA, the CDR3 is TGTGCCAGCAGTGAAATGTCCGAGCCCCAGCATTTT. Translated: CASSEMSEPQHF.

CDR3 region: CASSAGTGSYGYTF. The CDR3 nucleotides read TGTGCCAGCTCCGCCGGGACAGGGTCCTATGGCTACACCTTC. V gene TRBV18 combines with J gene TRBJ1-2; 9 nucleotides agree with TRBD1. J gave up 4 bases and V 6 bases, and 6 bases lay outside the gene matches. CDR3 length: 14 amino acids. The germline CDR1 and CDR2 sequences are KGHSH and LQKENI.

The chain employs TRBV4-2 and TRBJ1-1; D remains ambiguous. The CDR3 is 17 amino acids. V lost 0 bases, J lost 4 bases, and 18 bases lay in between. CDR1 LGHNA and CDR2 YNFKEQ come from the germline V gene. CDR3 DNA: TGTGCCAGCAGCCAAGACGACGGGGTTATGATATTCACTGAAGCTTTCTTT. It encodes CASSQDDGVMIFTEAFF.

The chain carries TRBV11-3 and TRBJ2-3; the match to TRBD2 covers 10 bases. Germline V gene lookup returns CDR1 SGHNT and CDR2 YENEEA. The CDR3 is 16 amino acids. V was pared by 2 bases and J by 2 bases, with 4 bases of the junction left unmatched. The CDR3 is CASSLKRGGLTDTQYF. DNA of the CDR3: TGTGCCAGCAGCTTAAAGCGGGGGGGCCTCACAGATACGCAGTATTTT.

This clone was recorded only once. The chain links TRBV28 to TRBJ2-1; TRBD2 aligns across 8 bases. J was trimmed by 4 bases and V by 8 bases; bases with no gene match: 13. The germline gives CDR1 MDHEN, CDR2 SYDVKM. The CDR3 loop spans 16 amino acids. The CDR3 bases are TGTGCCAGCCACCTAAGTACGGGAGGGCGGTACAATGAGCAGTTCTTC. Its protein product is CASHLSTGGRYNEQFF.

V usage is TRBV3-1 (or the pseudogene TRBV3-2) and J usage is TRBJ1-6; perhaps TRBD1 as D (5 bases). CDR1 is LGHDT and CDR2 is YNNKEL in the germline V gene (reference sequence). V lost 4 bases, J lost 3 bases, and 7 bases lay in between. The CDR3 loop spans 14 amino acids. This chain's CDR3 is CASSPQGYNSPLHF. The CDR3 bases are TGTGCCAGCAGCCCCCAGGGCTATAATTCACCCCTCCACTTT.

In DNA, the CDR3 is TGTGCCAGCAGTTTGAGGGCAGGGGGTTGGAATGAGCAGTTCTTC. This sequence encodes CASSLRAGGWNEQFF. The chain couples TRBV28 to TRBJ2-1, with 7 bases fitting TRBD1. The V gene end was trimmed by 3 bases and the J gene end by 7 bases; junction bases not matched to a gene: 9. The CDR3 has 15 amino acids. The germline V gene has CDR1 MDHEN and CDR2 SYDVKM.

The rearrangement uses TRBV5-1 and TRBJ1-5; perhaps TRBD1 as D (6 bases). Germline CDR1 SGHRS, CDR2 YFSETQ. V lost 4 bases and J 2 bases, leaving 7 bases between the germline ends. The CDR3 is 13 residues long. The CDR3 DNA follows: TGCGCCAGCAGCCCAGGGGGCAATCAGCCCCAGCATTTT. It specifies CASSPGGNQPQHF.

This chain links TRBV19 with TRBJ1-6, with D unclear. The V and J ends lost 0 bases and 1 base respectively, with 13 bases between them. Germline assignment: CDR1 LNHDA and CDR2 SQIVND (reference sequence). This CDR3 spans 18 amino acids. This CDR3 reads CASSIDSTMASYNSPLHF. CDR3 bases: TGTGCCAGTAGTATAGACTCTACTATGGCGTCCTATAATTCACCCCTCCACTTT.

The V and J genes are TRBV5-1 and TRBJ2-3; 8 nucleotides align to TRBD2. The CDR3 consists of 16 residues. Germline CDR1 is SGHRS and CDR2 is YFSETQ. V trimming: 7 bases; J trimming: 1 base; junction bases outside the gene matches: 11. The CDR3 DNA is TGCGCCAGCGCGGATAGCGGGACCTGGGGCACAGATACGCAGTATTTT. It codes for CASADSGTWGTDTQYF.

The chain carries TRBV10-1 and TRBJ1-1; possible D gene TRBD1, 6 bases. V lost 11 bases to trimming and J lost 5 bases, with 18 bases between them. CDR3 length: 13 amino acids. Per the germline V gene, CDR1 is WNHNN and CDR2 is SYGVQD (reference sequence). In DNA, the CDR3 is TGCGCCGGGCTACAGGGATTTAAAACTGAAGCTTTCTTT. Translated: CAGLQGFKTEAFF.

As DNA, the CDR3 is TGTGCCAGCACCCGAGGGGGGCGGGGGGAGACCCAGTACTTC. Translated, it gives CASTRGGRGETQYF. The chain joins TRBV28 to TRBJ2-5; TRBD2 might be the D (7 bases). Deletions cut 7 bases from V and 5 bases from J, with 17 bases between. Germline CDR1 is MDHEN and CDR2 is SYDVKM. This CDR3 has 14 amino acids.

The chain combines TRBV3-1 (or the pseudogene TRBV3-2) with TRBJ1-4; D uncertain. This CDR3 is 11 amino acids long. V was trimmed by 5 bases and J by 11 bases, leaving 9 bases between them. The germline CDR1 and CDR2 sequences are LGHDT and YNNKEL (reference sequence). In DNA, the CDR3 is TGTGCCAGCAGCACACTGGAGAAACTGTTTTTT. Protein sequence: CASSTLEKLFF.

The rearrangement links TRBV23-1 to TRBJ2-7; TRBD2 agrees at 7 bases. TRBV23-1 falls under the ORF class, with uncertain function. V was pared by 0 bases and J by 0 bases, with 5 bases of the junction left unmatched. CDR3 length: 16 residues. The CDR3 reads CASSQSRRGVSYEQYF. CDR3 bases: TGCGCCAGCAGTCAATCGCGTCGGGGGGTCTCCTACGAGCAGTACTTC.

This rearrangement joins TRBV6-5 to TRBJ1-1; TRBD1 might be the D (6 bases). Germline CDR1 is MNHEY and CDR2 is SVGAGI. V shed 6 bases and J shed 10 bases, with 21 bases lying between them. The CDR3 runs 14 residues. The CDR3 nucleotides are TGTGCCAGCAGCCCACCGGGGGGGGCGCAAGGAGCTTTCTTT. Its protein is CASSPPGGAQGAFF.

This rearrangement joins TRBV5-1 to TRBJ2-7, with TRBD1 matching 9 bases. From germline, CDR1 is SGHRS and CDR2 YFSETQ. The CDR3 has 15 amino acids. The ends lost 1 base at V and 6 bases at J; junction bases unmatched: 8. The DNA for the CDR3 is TGCGCCAGCAGCTTGCGTGGGACAGGGCAAAGCGAGCAGTACTTC. It yields the protein CASSLRGTGQSEQYF.

The chain uses TRBV7-2 and TRBJ2-2; D is perhaps TRBD2 (5 bases). The CDR3 totals 15 residues. V lost 1 base, J lost 4 bases, and 10 bases lay in between. CDR1 is SGHTA and CDR2 is FQGNSA in the germline V gene. CDR3 sequence: CASSLGGSGTGELFF. CDR3 nucleotides: TGTGCCAGCAGCTTAGGTGGGAGCGGCACCGGGGAGCTGTTTTTT. Combining the CDR3 with reference TRBV7-2 and TRBJ2-2 gives the whole variable domain GAGVSQSPSNKVTEKGKDVELRCDPISGHTALYWYRQSLGQGLEFLIYFQGNSAPDKSGLPSDRFSAERTGGSVSTLTIQRTQQEDSAVYLCASSLGGSGTGELFFGEGSRLTVL.

This chain connects TRBV5-1 to TRBJ1-2; the D is unclear. V lost 0 bases, J lost 4 bases, and 13 bases lay in between. This CDR3 spans 15 amino acids. CDR1 and CDR2 (germline): SGHRS, YFSETQ. The CDR3 DNA reads TGCGCCAGCAGCTTGGAAGTATCAGATTTCTATGGCTACACCTTC. As protein: CASSLEVSDFYGYTF.

This clone was observed a few times. This sequence joins TRBV21-1 and TRBJ2-7; whether TRBD1, the table's D call, matches the DNA was not checked. TRBV21-1 has pseudogene status. CDR3 length equals 17 residues. The CDR3: CASSIIRTGGNGYEQYF. Written as DNA, the CDR3 is TGTGCCAGCAGCATAATCCGGACAGGGGGGAATGGATACGAGCAGTACTTC.

This sequence joins TRBV6-6 and TRBJ1-4; 8 bases map to TRBD1. Trimming at V came to 7 bases and at J to 8 bases, leaving 9 bases not matched to a gene. CDR3 length equals 14 residues. CDR1 and CDR2 from the germline V gene are MNHNY and SVGAGI (reference sequence). CDR3 loop: CASNGGQGGEKLFF. The CDR3 DNA is TGTGCCAGCAATGGCGGACAGGGAGGGGAAAAACTGTTTTTT.